This T cell receptor beta chain derives from a study of blood T cell repertoires in COVID-19. Measured with immunoSEQ multiplex PCR; TCRdb has only the in-frame clones, and not every one. Of hundreds of thousands of clones in the sample, 75% to 85% are singletons; the top ten hold roughly 7.4%. The CDR3 runs 14 residues. CDR1 and CDR2 from the germline V gene are SGHRS and YFSETQ. Trimming stripped 0 bases from V and 6 bases from J, with 11 bases between. The origin of this receptor is a woman older than 75 with COVID-19, enrolled during active disease. Sequencing used peripheral blood. The genes are TRBV5-1 and TRBJ2-3; D is ambiguous. The CDR3: CASSLESTDDTQYF. The CDR3 nucleotides read TGCGCCAGCAGCTTGGAGTCGACTGACGATACGCAGTATTTT. The complete variable domain, with remaining parts taken from reference TRBV5-1 and TRBJ2-3, reads KAGVTQTPRYLIKTRGQQVTLSCSPISGHRSVSWYQQTPGQGLQFLFEYFSETQRNKGNFPGRFSGRQFSNSRSEMNVSTLELGDSALYLCASSLESTDDTQYFGPGTRLTVL.